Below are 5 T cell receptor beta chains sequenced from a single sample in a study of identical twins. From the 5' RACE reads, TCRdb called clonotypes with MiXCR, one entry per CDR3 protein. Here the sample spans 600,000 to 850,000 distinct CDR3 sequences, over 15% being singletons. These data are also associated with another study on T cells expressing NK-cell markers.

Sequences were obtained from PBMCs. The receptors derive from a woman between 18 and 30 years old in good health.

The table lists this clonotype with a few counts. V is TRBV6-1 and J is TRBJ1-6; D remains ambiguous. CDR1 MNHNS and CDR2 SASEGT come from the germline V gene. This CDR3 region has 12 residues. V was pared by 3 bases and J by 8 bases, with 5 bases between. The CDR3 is CASSDQDSPLHF. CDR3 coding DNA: TGTGCCAGCAGTGACCAGGATTCACCCCTCCACTTT.

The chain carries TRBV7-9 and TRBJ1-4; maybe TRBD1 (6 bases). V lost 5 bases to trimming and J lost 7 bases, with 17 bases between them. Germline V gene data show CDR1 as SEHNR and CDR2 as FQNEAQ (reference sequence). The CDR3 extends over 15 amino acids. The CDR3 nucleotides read TGTGCCAGCAGCACCGCTTTCGGGACAAGTGAAAAACTGTTTTTT. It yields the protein CASSTAFGTSEKLFF.

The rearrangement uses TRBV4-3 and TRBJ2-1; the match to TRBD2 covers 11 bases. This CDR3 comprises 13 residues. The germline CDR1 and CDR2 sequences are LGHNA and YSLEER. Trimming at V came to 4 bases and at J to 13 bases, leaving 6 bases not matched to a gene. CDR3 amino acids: CASSPAGLADQFF. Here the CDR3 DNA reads TGCGCCAGCAGCCCCGCGGGACTAGCGGACCAGTTCTTC.

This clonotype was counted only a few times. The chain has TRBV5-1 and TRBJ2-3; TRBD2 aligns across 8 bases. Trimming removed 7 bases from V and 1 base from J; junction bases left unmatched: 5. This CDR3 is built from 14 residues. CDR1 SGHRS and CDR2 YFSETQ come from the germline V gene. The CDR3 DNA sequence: TGCGCCAGCTTGGCGGGGGGACGCACAGATACGCAGTATTTT. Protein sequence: CASLAGGRTDTQYF.

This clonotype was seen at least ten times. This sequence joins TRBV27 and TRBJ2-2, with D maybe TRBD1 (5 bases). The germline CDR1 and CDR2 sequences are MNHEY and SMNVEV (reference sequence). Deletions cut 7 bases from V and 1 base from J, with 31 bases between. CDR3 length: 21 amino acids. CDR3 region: CASTFNTRTPPGWMNTGELFF. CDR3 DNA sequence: TGTGCCAGCACCTTTAATACGCGGACACCACCCGGCTGGATGAACACCGGGGAGCTGTTTTTT.